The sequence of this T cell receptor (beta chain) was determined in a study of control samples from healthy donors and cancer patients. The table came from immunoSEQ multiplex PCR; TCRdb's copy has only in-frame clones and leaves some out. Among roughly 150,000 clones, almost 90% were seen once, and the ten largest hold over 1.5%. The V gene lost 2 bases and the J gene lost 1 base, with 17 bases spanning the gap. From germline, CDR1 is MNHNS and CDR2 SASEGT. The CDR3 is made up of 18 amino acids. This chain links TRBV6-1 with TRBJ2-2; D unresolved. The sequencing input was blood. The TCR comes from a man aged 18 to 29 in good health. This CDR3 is CASSEYPDRHRNTGELFF. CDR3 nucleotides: TGTGCCAGCAGTGAATATCCGGACCGGCATCGGAACACCGGGGAGCTGTTTTTT.